The 14 T cell receptor beta chains below were found in one sample sequenced in a study of blood T cells in healthy people across ages. Sample-barcoded 5' priming and a J-beta primer mix drove a second PCR of roughly 7 to 11 cycles. TCRdb recomputed calls from the 5' RACE reads with MiXCR, one row per CDR3 protein. Of around 800,000 distinct CDR3 sequences in the sample, about 46% were seen once. Sequencing was done on a sample of blood. Every receptor here comes from a man older than 75 in good health.

In DNA, the CDR3 is TGTGCCAGCAGCTTAGATTCGGGGTACGGTGAGCAGTTCTTC. It specifies CASSLDSGYGEQFF. The chain couples TRBV7-9 to TRBJ2-1; D is perhaps TRBD2 (5 bases). Germline V gives CDR1 SEHNR, CDR2 FQNEAQ (reference sequence). CDR3 length equals 14 residues. The ends were cut back, 1 base at V and 9 bases at J, with 13 bases in the middle.

At least ten counts were recorded for this clonotype. J is TRBJ2-6 and V is TRBV7-2; D unresolved. The V gene lost 6 bases and the J gene lost 0 bases, with 6 bases spanning the gap. The CDR3 covers 14 residues. The germline V gene has CDR1 SGHTA and CDR2 FQGNSA. CDR3 nucleotide sequence: TGTGCCAGCAGTAGGATCTCTGGGGCCAACGTCCTGACTTTC. Translating gives CASSRISGANVLTF.

This clonotype has at least ten counts. The chain joins TRBV7-2 to TRBJ2-4; D gene ambiguous. Germline lookup yields CDR1 SGHTA and CDR2 FQGNSA. The CDR3 runs 16 residues. With 0 bases removed from V and 1 base from J, the gap between germline ends came to 10 bases. The CDR3 loop reads CASSLAGGQAKNIQYF. CDR3 DNA sequence: TGTGCCAGCAGCTTAGCGGGTGGGCAGGCCAAAAACATTCAGTACTTC.

This chain connects TRBV24-1 to TRBJ2-1, with TRBD1 matching 10 bases. V shed 2 bases and J 13 bases; nucleotides not matched to a gene: 25. CDR3 length: 20 amino acids. Germline-derived CDR1 and CDR2 are KGHDR and SFDVKD. Here the CDR3 reads CATSDWGRTGGSSDVETQFF. CDR3 nucleotides: TGTGCCACCAGTGATTGGGGTCGGACAGGGGGTTCCTCCGATGTGGAGACCCAGTTCTTC.

The gene calls are TRBV25-1 and TRBJ2-5; 7 bases are a match to TRBD1. CDR1 MGHDK and CDR2 SYGVNS come from the germline V gene. Trimming cost V 2 bases and J 3 bases; bases outside gene matches: 6. There are 15 residues in the CDR3. The CDR3 sequence is CASSEPGQRKETQYF. The CDR3 DNA reads TGTGCCAGCAGTGAACCGGGACAGAGGAAAGAGACCCAGTACTTC.

The rearrangement links TRBV4-1 to TRBJ2-1; 7 bases agree with TRBD1. CDR1 MGHRA and CDR2 YSYEKL come from the germline V gene. The CDR3 length is 17 residues. Trimming took 4 bases from V and 3 from J; bases not matched to a gene: 12. Here the CDR3 DNA reads TGCGCCAGCAGCCCTCTCACAGGGGCGAACTTCTACAATGAGCAGTTCTTC. Protein: CASSPLTGANFYNEQFF.

This clonotype turned up a few times. This rearrangement joins TRBV29-1 to TRBJ2-7; weak D call: TRBD2 (7 bases). Germline V gene data show CDR1 as SQVTM and CDR2 as ANQGSEA. Trimming removed 4 bases at V and 1 base at J, with 14 bases between. The CDR3 runs to 14 residues. The CDR3 bases are TGCAGCGTTGCGGGGGGCCGTAAGTCCTACGAGCAGTACTTC. This sequence encodes CSVAGGRKSYEQYF.

This chain uses TRBV7-2 with TRBJ2-1; 11 bases match TRBD2. J gave up 8 bases and V 1 base, and 10 bases lay outside the gene matches. Germline V gene data show CDR1 as SGHTA and CDR2 as FQGNSA. This CDR3 region has 17 residues. The DNA for the CDR3 is TGTGCCAGCAGCTTAGTGGGTAGCGGGAGGGCCTTAGATGAGCAGTTCTTC. Its translation: CASSLVGSGRALDEQFF. Based on the CDR3 plus reference TRBV7-2 and TRBJ2-1, the full variable domain is GAGVSQSPSNKVTEKGKDVELRCDPISGHTALYWYRQSLGQGLEFLIYFQGNSAPDKSGLPSDRFSAERTGGSVSTLTIQRTQQEDSAVYLCASSLVGSGRALDEQFFGPGTRLTVL.

This clonotype was observed a few times. The chain has TRBV10-3 and TRBJ1-5; 9 positions match TRBD1. The CDR3 spans 17 residues. In germline, CDR1 is ENHRY, CDR2 SYGVKD. V dropped 2 bases and J dropped 3; count of bases not matched to a gene: 8. The CDR3, as DNA: TGTGCCATCAGTGAGCCGGACAGGGGAGGGTTCAATCAGCCCCAGCATTTT. Protein: CAISEPDRGGFNQPQHF.

The chain employs TRBV18 and TRBJ2-1; 7 bases agree with TRBD1. The V segment lost 4 bases and the J segment 3 bases; nucleotides outside the gene matches: 6. In germline, CDR1 is KGHSH, CDR2 LQKENI. The CDR3 has 15 residues. CDR3 DNA sequence: TGTGCCAGCTCACTTAGGACAGGACACTACAATGAGCAGTTCTTC. This gives the protein CASSLRTGHYNEQFF.

The rearrangement joins TRBV10-3 to TRBJ2-4; the D gene is possibly TRBD1 (5 bases). The germline gives CDR1 ENHRY, CDR2 SYGVKD. The ends were cut back, 0 bases at V and 5 bases at J, with 14 bases in the middle. CDR3 length: 16 residues. The CDR3 DNA reads as TGTGCCATCAGTGAGTCGATAGGGGTAGGCCAAAACATTCAGTACTTC. It translates to CAISESIGVGQNIQYF.

This clonotype was detected only a few times. J is TRBJ2-1 and V is TRBV7-3, with 9 bases that match TRBD2. J gave up 8 bases and V 3 bases, and 5 bases lay outside the gene matches. Germline V CDR1 and CDR2: SGHTA, FQGTGA. This CDR3 region has 14 residues. Written as DNA, the CDR3 is TGTGCCAGCAGCTTGCGGGAGGGCCGCGATGAGCAGTTCTTC. Protein sequence: CASSLREGRDEQFF.

The genes are TRBV12-3 or TRBV12-4 and TRBJ2-3; D gene unclear. The CDR3 runs 15 residues. V was clipped by 3 bases and J by 0 bases, with 10 bases between them. The CDR3 loop reads CASSFHKTSTDTQYF. In nucleotides, the CDR3 is TGTGCCAGCAGTTTTCACAAAACTAGCACAGATACGCAGTATTTT.

J is TRBJ1-1 and V is TRBV10-3, with TRBD1 matching over 8 bases. The CDR3 runs 13 residues. CDR1 is ENHRY and CDR2 is SYGVKD in the germline V gene. The ends lost 6 bases at V and 5 bases at J; junction bases unmatched: 5. The CDR3 region is CAIRDREVTEAFF. CDR3 in DNA: TGTGCCATCAGGGACAGGGAGGTGACTGAAGCTTTCTTT.